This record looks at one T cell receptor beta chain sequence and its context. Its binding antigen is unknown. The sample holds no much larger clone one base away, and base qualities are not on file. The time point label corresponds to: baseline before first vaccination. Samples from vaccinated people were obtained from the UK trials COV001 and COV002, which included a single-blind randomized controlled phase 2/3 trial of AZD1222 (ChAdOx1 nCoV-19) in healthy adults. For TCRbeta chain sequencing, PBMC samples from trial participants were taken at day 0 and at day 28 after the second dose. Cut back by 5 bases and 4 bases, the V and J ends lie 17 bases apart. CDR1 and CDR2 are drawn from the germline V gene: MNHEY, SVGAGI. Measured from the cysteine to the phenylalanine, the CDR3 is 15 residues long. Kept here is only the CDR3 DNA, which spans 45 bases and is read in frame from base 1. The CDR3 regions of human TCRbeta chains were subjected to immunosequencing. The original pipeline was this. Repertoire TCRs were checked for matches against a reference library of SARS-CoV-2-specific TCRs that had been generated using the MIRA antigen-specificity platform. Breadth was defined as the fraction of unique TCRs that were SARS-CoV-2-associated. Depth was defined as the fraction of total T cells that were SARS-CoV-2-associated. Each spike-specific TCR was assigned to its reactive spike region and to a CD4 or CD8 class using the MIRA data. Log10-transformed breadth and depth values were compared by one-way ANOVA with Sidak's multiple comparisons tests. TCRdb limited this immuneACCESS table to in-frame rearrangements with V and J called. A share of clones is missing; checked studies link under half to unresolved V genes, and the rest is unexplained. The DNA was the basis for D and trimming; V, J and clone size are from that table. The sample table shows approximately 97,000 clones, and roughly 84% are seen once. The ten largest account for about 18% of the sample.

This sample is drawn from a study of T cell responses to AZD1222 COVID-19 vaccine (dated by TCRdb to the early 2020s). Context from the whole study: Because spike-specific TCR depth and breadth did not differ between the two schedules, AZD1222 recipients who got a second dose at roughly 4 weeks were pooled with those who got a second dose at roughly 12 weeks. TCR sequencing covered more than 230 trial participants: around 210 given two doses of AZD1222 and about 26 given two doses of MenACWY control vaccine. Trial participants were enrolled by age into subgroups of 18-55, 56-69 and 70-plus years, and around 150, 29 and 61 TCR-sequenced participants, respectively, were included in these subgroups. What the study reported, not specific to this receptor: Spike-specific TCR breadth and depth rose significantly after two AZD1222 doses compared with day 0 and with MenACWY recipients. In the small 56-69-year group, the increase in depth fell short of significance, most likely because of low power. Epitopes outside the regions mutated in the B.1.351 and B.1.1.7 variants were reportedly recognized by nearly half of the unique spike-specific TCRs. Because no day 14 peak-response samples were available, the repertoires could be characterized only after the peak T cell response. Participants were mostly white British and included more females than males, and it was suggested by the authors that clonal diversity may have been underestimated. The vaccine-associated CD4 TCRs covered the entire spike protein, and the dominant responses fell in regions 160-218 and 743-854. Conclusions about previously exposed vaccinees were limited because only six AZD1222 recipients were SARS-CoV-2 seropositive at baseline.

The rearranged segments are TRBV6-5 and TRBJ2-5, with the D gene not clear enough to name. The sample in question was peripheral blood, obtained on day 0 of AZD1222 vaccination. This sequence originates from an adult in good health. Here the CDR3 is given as CASSPQERLGETQYF. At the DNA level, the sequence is TGTGCCAGCAGTCCTCAAGAGCGTCTCGGAGAGACCCAGTACTTC.